Listed below are T cell receptor beta chains from one sample, sequenced in a study of CD8+ T cells in alopecia areata. Here immunoSEQ multiplex PCR was the method, and the copy in TCRdb shows in-frame clones only, minus some. Of roughly 190,000 clones in the sample, 60% were seen once. Here the sequenced sample was CD4+ T cells sorted from blood, taken at week 4, from a patient treated with tofacitinib. Receptors were obtained from a human donor with alopecia areata. CDR3s include the opening cysteine and the closing phenylalanine or tryptophan. Fields, in order: J gene, D gene, V gene, clone size, CDR3 DNA, CDR3 protein. The D gene is left open where the match is weak. A clone size is listed for some rows: how often the clone was seen (once, few, many), or a class if it is expanded.

TRBJ2-7 TRBD2 TRBV27 - TGTGCCAGCAGTTTAGGGCTAGCGGGAGTATACGAGCAGTACTTC CASSLGLAGVYEQYF
TRBJ2-2 TRBD2 TRBV7-9 - TGTGCCAGCAGCTCCCTTGATAGCGGGAGGGCCCCCGCCGGGGAGCTGTTTTTT CASSSLDSGRAPAGELFF
TRBJ2-5 - TRBV28 - TGTGCCAGCAGACCCCGGGAGCACGGGACCCAGTACTTC CASRPREHGTQYF
TRBJ2-3 - TRBV9 - TGTGCCAGCAGCGTAGGGGGGGAGGCCCTAGATACGCAGTATTTT CASSVGGEALDTQYF
TRBJ2-7 TRBD1 TRBV29-1 - TGCAGCGTAGACGGACAGGGTTTAGGCTACGAGCAGTACTTC CSVDGQGLGYEQYF
TRBJ2-6 TRBD2 TRBV7-3 - TGTGCCAGCAGCTTAGCGGGAGCGACATCTGGGGCCAACGTCCTGACTTTC CASSLAGATSGANVLTF
TRBJ1-2 TRBD1 TRBV28 many TGTGCCAGCAGTGGCCGGGACAGGCCCACCGGGGGCTACACCTTC CASSGRDRPTGGYTF
TRBJ2-1 - TRBV7-2 few TGTGCCAGCAGCTCTGAGGGTGAGCAGTTCTTC CASSSEGEQFF
TRBJ1-1 TRBD1 TRBV29-1 few TGCAGCGCCCGGACAGGGTTGGACACTGAAGCTTTCTTT CSARTGLDTEAFF
TRBJ2-1 - TRBV6-4 few TGTGCCAGCAGTGACCATGGGGTAGGGCAGTTCTTC CASSDHGVGQFF
TRBJ2-3 - TRBV15 - TGTGCCACCAGCGGTTACACAGATACGCAGTATTTT CATSGYTDTQYF
TRBJ1-2 - TRBV30 - TGTGCCCGGACGGATCTCCATGGCTACACCTTC CARTDLHGYTF
TRBJ1-2 TRBD1 TRBV29-1 - TGCAGCGTGAGAGATCGACAGGGGGTGATCTATGGCTACACCTTC CSVRDRQGVIYGYTF
TRBJ1-5 - TRBV6-5 few TGTGCCAGCAGTGACAGCTCGGTCAATCAGCCCCAGCATTTT CASSDSSVNQPQHF
TRBJ1-5 - TRBV30 - TGTGCCTGGAGTGAGCTCGGGTGGCAGCCCCAGCATTTT CAWSELGWQPQHF
TRBJ2-5 TRBD1 TRBV5-1 - TGCGCCAGCAGCTTGGGGGACAGAAACCAAGAGACCCAGTACTTC CASSLGDRNQETQYF
TRBJ1-1 - TRBV28 - TGTGCCAGCAGTCCATACACAGGGTTGAACACTGAAGCTTTCTTT CASSPYTGLNTEAFF
TRBJ1-2 - TRBV7-9 - TGTGCCAGCAGCCGAGCTAACTATGGCTACACCTTC CASSRANYGYTF
TRBJ2-5 - TRBV30 - TGTGCCTGGAGGCAGGGGCTCCAAGAGACCCAGTACTTC CAWRQGLQETQYF
TRBJ2-6 - TRBV30 - TGTGCCTGGAGAGGGCAGGGCTACTCTGGGGCCAACGTCCTGACTTTC CAWRGQGYSGANVLTF
TRBJ2-1 - TRBV6-1 - TGTGCCAGCAGGGTTGGGAATGAGCAGTTCTTC CASRVGNEQFF
TRBJ2-5 TRBD2 TRBV7-9 - TGTGCCAGCAGCACTAGCGGGAGAGACCAAGAGACCCAGTACTTC CASSTSGRDQETQYF
TRBJ2-7 - TRBV30 - TGTGCCTGGAGTGGATTGGGGGGGCGTAGCGAGCAGTACTTC CAWSGLGGRSEQYF
TRBJ2-2 TRBD1 TRBV29-1 - TGCAGCGTTGAAGAGACGACAGGGTTCCCCGGGGAGCTGTTTTTT CSVEETTGFPGELFF
TRBJ1-1 - TRBV15 - TGTGCCACCAGCAGGGGGACGGAGAACACTGAAGCTTTCTTT CATSRGTENTEAFF
TRBJ2-1 TRBD2 TRBV15 - TGTGCCACCAGCCGGGGACTAGCGGGGCGCCCCACCTACAATGAGCAGTTCTTC CATSRGLAGRPTYNEQFF
TRBJ1-2 - TRBV19 - TGTGCCAGTAGTCCGACAGAGTACGGCTACACCTTC CASSPTEYGYTF
TRBJ1-2 - TRBV4-2 few TGTGCCAGCAGCCAAGATCTGGGTGGGAGACGGGAGTATGGCTACACCTTC CASSQDLGGRREYGYTF
TRBJ1-1 - TRBV7-9 - TGTGCCAGCAGCTTAGAGTCCGGGCAGATGAACACTGAAGCTTTCTTT CASSLESGQMNTEAFF
TRBJ1-1 TRBD1 TRBV29-1 few TGCAGCGTTGGGACAGGGATGAACACTGAAGCTTTCTTT CSVGTGMNTEAFF
TRBJ2-7 - TRBV5-1 once TGCGCCAGCAGCTCCACGGGTGGAGGAGGCGAGCAGTACTTC CASSSTGGGGEQYF
TRBJ2-5 - TRBV29-1 - TGCAGCGTTGAGAACCAGGCCAGTGCCCAGTACTTC CSVENQASAQYF
TRBJ1-1 TRBD1 TRBV4-1 few TGCGCCAGCAGCCAACCGGGACAGGGGGCTGAAGCTTTCTTT CASSQPGQGAEAFF
TRBJ2-5 TRBD2 TRBV14 - TGTGCCAGCAGCCAACCGGGACTAGGGGGTCGAGAGACCCAGTACTTC CASSQPGLGGRETQYF
TRBJ1-2 - TRBV5-1 - TGCGCCAGCAGCCAGAGGACGGCTAACTATGGCTACACCTTC CASSQRTANYGYTF
TRBJ2-7 - TRBV28 few TGTGCCAGCAGTTTAGGCTACGAGCAGTACTTC CASSLGYEQYF
TRBJ2-1 - TRBV10-2 - TGCGCCAGCAGTGATAGAGGGGAGTACAATGAGCAGTTCTTC CASSDRGEYNEQFF
TRBJ2-5 - TRBV30 - TGTGCCTGGGAACGGAACCAAGAGACCCAGTACTTC CAWERNQETQYF
TRBJ1-2 - TRBV23-1 - TGCGCCAGCACCGCTAGGGGGGAGGCTGGCTACACCTTC CASTARGEAGYTF
TRBJ1-1 TRBD1 TRBV10-3 few TGTGCCATCAGCCTGGGACAGCACACTGAAGCTTTCTTT CAISLGQHTEAFF
TRBJ1-1 TRBD1 TRBV5-4 - TGTGCCAGCAGCTTGACAGGGGCGATGAACACTGAAGCTTTCTTT CASSLTGAMNTEAFF
TRBJ2-5 - TRBV7-2 - TGTGCCAGCAGCCCCACGACTGAGACCCAGTACTTC CASSPTTETQYF
TRBJ1-2 - TRBV19 - TGTGCCAGTAGTATATCGGGGGCGATCTATGGCTACACCTTC CASSISGAIYGYTF
TRBJ2-1 - TRBV2 once TGTGCCAGCAGTGAAGCCGGGAGTAGGTACAATGAGCAGTTCTTC CASSEAGSRYNEQFF
TRBJ2-7 TRBD2 TRBV14 few TGTGCCAGCAGCCAAGGAGGGACTAGCGGGATATACGAGCAGTACTTC CASSQGGTSGIYEQYF
TRBJ2-1 TRBD2 TRBV4-3 - TGCGCCAGCAGCCAAGATTTTAGCGGGAACTACAATGAGCAGTTCTTC CASSQDFSGNYNEQFF
TRBJ1-1 TRBD1 TRBV5-1 - TGCGCCAGCAGCGACCGGGACAGGGGGAGAAACACTGAAGCTTTCTTT CASSDRDRGRNTEAFF
TRBJ2-2 - TRBV6-1 - TGTGCCAGAGGAGGGGCCTCGAACACCGGGGAGCTGTTTTTT CARGGASNTGELFF
TRBJ2-7 - TRBV6-9 few TGTGCCAGCAGAAGGCCACCGCCTAAGGACTACGAGCAGTACTTC CASRRPPPKDYEQYF